This TCR beta chain was recorded in a study of blood T cell repertoires in COVID-19 (TCRdb year 2020). Regarding the study in general: The collaborator samples originated in the United States, Italy and Spain and spanned the acute and convalescent phases of COVID-19. The prospective study material was composed of cDNA or gDNA derived from T cells, B-cell-depleted T cells, or PBMCs. Deeply sampled blood TCRbeta repertoires from subjects exposed to, actively infected with, or recovered from COVID-19 were included in the dataset. The repertoires were released in a freely available public database intended as a resource for research on the immune response to SARS-CoV-2. Samples were obtained from the ongoing ImmuneRACE study (first 160 participants) and from 950 to 1,500 subjects provided by 6 global collaborators. Nearly every sample came with metadata listing a de-identified subject ID, COVID-19 status, age in years and sex. Where available, HLA class I and class II types were taken from metadata supplied by the sample provider and were not determined by assay-based typing. Findings and caveats that apply to the study as a whole: The quantity of clinical and demographic metadata differed by source and by participant and was supplied without curation.

Relative to germline, V is 7 bases shorter and J is 1 base shorter, with 10 bases between their ends. The CDR3 sequence holds 13 residues, the cysteine and phenylalanine included. Of the read, only the CDR3 DNA is kept; its 39 bases are in frame from base 1. As encoded in the germline V gene (reference sequence), CDR1 is MNHEY while CDR2 is SMNVEV. As for this clone: No cognate antigen has been identified for it. Per-base qualities were not stored, and no clone one base away is much larger.

Collaborating institutions collected whole blood in K2EDTA tubes following their own protocols. For TCRbeta analysis, collaborator samples were shipped as frozen whole blood, as isolated PBMCs, or as DNA extracted from either sample type. TCRbeta CDR3 regions were amplified from genomic DNA using the immunoSEQ Assay, a bias-controlled multiplex PCR. The study's own analysis went as follows. The number of nucleated cells in each sample was estimated from the amplification of reference gene primers within the assay. To quantify the absolute abundance of each unique TCRbeta CDR3 rearrangement, sequence reads were collapsed and filtered. Productive Simpson clonality was computed per sample as the square root of Simpson's diversity index over productive rearrangements. TCRdb limited this immuneACCESS table to in-frame rearrangements with V and J called. A share of clones is missing; checked studies link under half to unresolved V genes, and the rest is unexplained. The V and J calls and clone size come from that table; D and trimming were worked out from the DNA. This sample is represented by around 46,000 clones; approximately 80% of them were singletons. The ten top clones hold around three fifths of the sample.

Sequencing was done on a sample of peripheral blood. In this chain, TRBV27 is recombined with TRBJ1-1; a confident D gene designation cannot be given. The clonotype was recovered from a man between 65 and 85 years old with acute or convalescent COVID-19. At the DNA level, the sequence is TGTGCCAGCACGAGGGAGAGGAACACTGAAGCTTTCTTT. Its protein product is CASTRERNTEAFF.